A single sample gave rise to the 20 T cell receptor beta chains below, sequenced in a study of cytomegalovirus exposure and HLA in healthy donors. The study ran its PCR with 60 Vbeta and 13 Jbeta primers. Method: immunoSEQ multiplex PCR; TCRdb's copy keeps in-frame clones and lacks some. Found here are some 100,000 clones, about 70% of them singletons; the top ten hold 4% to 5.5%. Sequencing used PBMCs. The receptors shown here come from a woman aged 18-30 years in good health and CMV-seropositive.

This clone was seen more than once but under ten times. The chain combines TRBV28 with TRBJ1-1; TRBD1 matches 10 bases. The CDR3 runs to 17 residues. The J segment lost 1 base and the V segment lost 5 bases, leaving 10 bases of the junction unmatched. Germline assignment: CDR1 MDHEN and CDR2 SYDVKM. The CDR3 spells CASSLLPGQGSNTEAFF. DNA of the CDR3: TGTGCCAGCAGTCTCCTCCCGGGACAGGGGTCGAACACTGAAGCTTTCTTT.

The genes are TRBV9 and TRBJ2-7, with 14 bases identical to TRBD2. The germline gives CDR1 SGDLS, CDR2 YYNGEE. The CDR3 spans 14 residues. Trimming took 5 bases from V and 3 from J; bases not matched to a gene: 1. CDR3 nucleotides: TGTGCCAGCAGGGGGACTAGCGGGAGCTACGAGCAGTACTTC. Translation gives CASRGTSGSYEQYF. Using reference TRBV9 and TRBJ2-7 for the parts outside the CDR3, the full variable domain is DSGVTQTPKHLITATGQRVTLRCSPRSGDLSVYWYQQSLDQGLQFLIQYYNGEERAKGNILERFSAQQFPDLHSELNLSSLELGDSALYFCASRGTSGSYEQYFGPGTRLTVT.

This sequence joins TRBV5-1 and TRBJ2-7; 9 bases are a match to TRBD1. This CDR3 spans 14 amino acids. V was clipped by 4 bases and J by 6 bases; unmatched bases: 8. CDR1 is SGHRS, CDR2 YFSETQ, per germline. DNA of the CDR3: TGCGCCAGCAGCACCGGACAGGGGCCGGGCGAGCAGTACTTC. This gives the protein CASSTGQGPGEQYF. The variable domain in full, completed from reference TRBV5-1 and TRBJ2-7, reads KAGVTQTPRYLIKTRGQQVTLSCSPISGHRSVSWYQQTPGQGLQFLFEYFSETQRNKGNFPGRFSGRQFSNSRSEMNVSTLELGDSALYLCASSTGQGPGEQYFGPGTRLTVT.

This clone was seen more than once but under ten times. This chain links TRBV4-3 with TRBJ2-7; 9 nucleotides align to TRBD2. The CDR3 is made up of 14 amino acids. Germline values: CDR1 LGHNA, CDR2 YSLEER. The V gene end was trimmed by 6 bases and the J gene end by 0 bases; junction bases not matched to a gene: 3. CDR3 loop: CASRRTSASYEQYF. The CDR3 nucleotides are TGCGCCAGCAGAAGGACTAGCGCCTCCTACGAGCAGTACTTC.

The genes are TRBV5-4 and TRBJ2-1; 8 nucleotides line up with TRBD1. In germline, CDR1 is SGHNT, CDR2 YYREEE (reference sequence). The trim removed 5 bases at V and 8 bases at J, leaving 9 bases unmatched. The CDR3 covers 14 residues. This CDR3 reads CASSSRAGGYEQFF. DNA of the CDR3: TGTGCCAGCAGTAGCAGGGCAGGGGGCTATGAGCAGTTCTTC.

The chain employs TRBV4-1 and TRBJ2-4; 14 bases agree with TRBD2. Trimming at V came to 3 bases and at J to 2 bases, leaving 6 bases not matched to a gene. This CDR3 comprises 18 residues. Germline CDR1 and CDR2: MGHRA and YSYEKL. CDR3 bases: TGCGCCAGCAGCCATGGACTAGCGGGAGGTGCGACCAAAAACATTCAGTACTTC. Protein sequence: CASSHGLAGGATKNIQYF.

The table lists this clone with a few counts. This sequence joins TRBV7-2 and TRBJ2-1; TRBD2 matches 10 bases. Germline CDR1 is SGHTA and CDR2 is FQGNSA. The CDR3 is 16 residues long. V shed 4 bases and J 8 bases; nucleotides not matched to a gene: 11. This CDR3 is CASSSKGLALRYEQFF. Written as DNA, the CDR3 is TGTGCCAGCAGCTCTAAGGGACTAGCGTTAAGGTATGAGCAGTTCTTC.

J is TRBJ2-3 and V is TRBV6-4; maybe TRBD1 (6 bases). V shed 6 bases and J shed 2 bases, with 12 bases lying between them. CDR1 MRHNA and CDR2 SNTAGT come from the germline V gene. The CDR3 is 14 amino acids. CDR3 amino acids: CASSAGDDTDTQYF. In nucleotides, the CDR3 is TGTGCCAGCAGCGCAGGGGACGACACAGATACGCAGTATTTT.

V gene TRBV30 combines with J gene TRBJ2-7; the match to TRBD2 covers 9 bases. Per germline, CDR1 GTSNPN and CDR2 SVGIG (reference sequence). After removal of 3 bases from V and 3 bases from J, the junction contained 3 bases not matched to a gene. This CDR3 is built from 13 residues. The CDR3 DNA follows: TGTGCCTGGAGAGTAGCGGGAGTCTACGAGCAGTACTTC. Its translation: CAWRVAGVYEQYF.

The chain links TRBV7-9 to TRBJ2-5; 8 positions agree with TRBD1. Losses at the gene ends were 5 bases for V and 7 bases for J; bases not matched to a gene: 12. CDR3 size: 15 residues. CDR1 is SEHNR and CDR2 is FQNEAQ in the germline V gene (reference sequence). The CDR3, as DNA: TGTGCCAGCAGCCCAAAACAGGGGGTTTCGGGGACCCAGTACTTC. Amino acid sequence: CASSPKQGVSGTQYF.

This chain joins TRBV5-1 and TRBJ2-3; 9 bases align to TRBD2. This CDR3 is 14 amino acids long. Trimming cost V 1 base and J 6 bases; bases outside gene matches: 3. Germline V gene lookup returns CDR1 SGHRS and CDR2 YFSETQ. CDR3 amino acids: CASSLFSGGDTQYF. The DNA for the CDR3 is TGCGCCAGCAGCTTGTTTAGCGGGGGTGATACGCAGTATTTT.

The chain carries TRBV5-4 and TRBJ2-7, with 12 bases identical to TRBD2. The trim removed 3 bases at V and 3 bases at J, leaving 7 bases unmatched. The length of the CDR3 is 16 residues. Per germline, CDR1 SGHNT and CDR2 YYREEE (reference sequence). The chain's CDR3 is CASSSDTSGRLYEQYF. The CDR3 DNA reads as TGTGCCAGCAGCTCCGATACTAGCGGGAGGCTCTACGAGCAGTACTTC.

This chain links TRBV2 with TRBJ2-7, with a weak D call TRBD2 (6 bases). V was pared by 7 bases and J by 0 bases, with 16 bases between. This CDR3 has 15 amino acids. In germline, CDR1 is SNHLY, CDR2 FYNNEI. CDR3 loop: CASNPWDFFSYEQYF. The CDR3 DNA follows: TGTGCCAGCAATCCCTGGGACTTCTTCTCCTACGAGCAGTACTTC.

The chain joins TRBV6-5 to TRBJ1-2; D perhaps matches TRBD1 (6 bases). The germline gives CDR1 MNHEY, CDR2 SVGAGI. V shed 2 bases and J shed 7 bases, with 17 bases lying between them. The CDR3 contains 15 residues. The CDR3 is CASSYNGGRSGGYTF. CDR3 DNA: TGTGCCAGCAGTTACAACGGGGGGCGCTCGGGTGGCTACACCTTC.

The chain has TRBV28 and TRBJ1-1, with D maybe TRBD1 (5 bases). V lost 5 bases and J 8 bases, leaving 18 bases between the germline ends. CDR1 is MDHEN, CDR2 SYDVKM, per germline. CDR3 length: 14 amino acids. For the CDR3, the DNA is TGTGCCAGCAGTATATCCGCCAGGGCTGGGGAAGCTTTCTTT. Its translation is CASSISARAGEAFF. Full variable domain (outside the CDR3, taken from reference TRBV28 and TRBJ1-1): DVKVTQSSRYLVKRTGEKVFLECVQDMDHENMFWYRQDPGLGLRLIYFSYDVKMKEKGDIPEGYSVSREKKERFSLILESASTNQTSMYLCASSISARAGEAFFGQGTRLTVV.

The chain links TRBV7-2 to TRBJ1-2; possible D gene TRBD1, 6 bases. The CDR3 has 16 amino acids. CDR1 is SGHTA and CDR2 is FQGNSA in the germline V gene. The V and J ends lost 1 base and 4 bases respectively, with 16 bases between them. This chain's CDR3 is CASSLDKWDTVYGYTF. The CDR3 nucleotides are TGTGCCAGCAGCTTAGATAAATGGGACACTGTCTATGGCTACACCTTC.

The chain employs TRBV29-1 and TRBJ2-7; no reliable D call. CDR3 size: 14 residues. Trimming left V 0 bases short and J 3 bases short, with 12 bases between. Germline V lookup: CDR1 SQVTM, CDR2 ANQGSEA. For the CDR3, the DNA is TGCAGCGTTGAAGATCCCGACAAAGGCTACGAGCAGTACTTC. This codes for CSVEDPDKGYEQYF.

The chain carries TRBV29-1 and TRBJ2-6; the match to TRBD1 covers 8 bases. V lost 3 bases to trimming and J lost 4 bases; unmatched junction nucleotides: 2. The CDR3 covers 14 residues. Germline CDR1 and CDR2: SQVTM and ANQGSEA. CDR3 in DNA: TGCAGCGTTGACAGGGGGCCCGGGGCCAACGTCCTGACTTTC. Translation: CSVDRGPGANVLTF.

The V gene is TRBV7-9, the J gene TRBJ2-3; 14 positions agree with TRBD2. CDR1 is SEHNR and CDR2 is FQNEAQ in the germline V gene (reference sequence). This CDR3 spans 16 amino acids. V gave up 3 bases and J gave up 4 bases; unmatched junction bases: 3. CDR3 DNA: TGTGCCAGCAGCTTGACTAGCGGGGGGGAGCCAGATACGCAGTATTTT. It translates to CASSLTSGGEPDTQYF.

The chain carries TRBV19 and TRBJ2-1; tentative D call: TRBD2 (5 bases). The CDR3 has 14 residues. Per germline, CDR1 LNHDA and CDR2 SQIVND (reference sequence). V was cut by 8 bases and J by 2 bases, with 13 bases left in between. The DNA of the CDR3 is TGTGCCAGTTCCCCCCGGGAAACCTACAATGAGCAGTTCTTC. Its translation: CASSPRETYNEQFF.